Listed below are T cell receptor beta chains from one sample, sequenced in a study of cytomegalovirus exposure and HLA in healthy donors. Produced via immunoSEQ multiplex PCR; TCRdb's table is partial and in-frame only. The table lists 150,000 to 200,000 clones, about 80% of them singletons. The sequencing input was PBMCs. The receptors come from a woman between 50 and 59 years old in good health and CMV-seronegative. Both conserved end residues are part of each CDR3. A D gene is named only where the DNA matches it firmly. The size field is filled for only some rows; it gives once, few, many or a size class.

cdr3_aa: CASSEFGTLYNSPLHF
cdr3_nt: TGTGCCAGCAGTGAGTTTGGGACACTCTATAATTCACCCCTCCACTTT
clone_size: once
v_call: TRBV2
d_call: NA
j_call: TRBJ1-6

cdr3_aa: CASSLGLSGGAYEQYF
cdr3_nt: TGTGCCAGCAGCTTAGGGCTGAGCGGGGGGGCCTACGAGCAGTACTTC
clone_size: NA
v_call: TRBV7-9
d_call: TRBD2
j_call: TRBJ2-7

cdr3_aa: CASSHPRTGTDNYGYTF
cdr3_nt: TGCGCCAGCAGCCATCCCCGTACCGGGACAGATAACTATGGCTACACCTTC
clone_size: NA
v_call: TRBV4-1
d_call: TRBD1
j_call: TRBJ1-2

cdr3_aa: CASKTTGAGNTIYF
cdr3_nt: TGTGCCAGCAAAACGACAGGGGCGGGAAACACCATATATTTT
clone_size: many
v_call: TRBV6-5
d_call: TRBD1
j_call: TRBJ1-3

cdr3_aa: CASSLVKRGEQYF
cdr3_nt: TGTGCCAGCAGCTTAGTTAAAAGGGGCGAGCAGTACTTC
clone_size: once
v_call: TRBV7-2
d_call: NA
j_call: TRBJ2-7

cdr3_aa: CASSIPDRVRYTEAFF
cdr3_nt: TGCGCCAGCAGTATCCCCGACAGGGTGAGGTACACTGAAGCTTTCTTT
clone_size: NA
v_call: TRBV23-1
d_call: TRBD1
j_call: TRBJ1-1

cdr3_aa: CASSRGEGFPQETQYF
cdr3_nt: TGTGCCAGCAGCCGGGGTGAGGGTTTTCCACAAGAGACCCAGTACTTC
clone_size: NA
v_call: TRBV7-2
d_call: NA
j_call: TRBJ2-5

cdr3_aa: CSVEGGGLGDEQFF
cdr3_nt: TGCAGCGTTGAGGGCGGGGGGCTTGGGGATGAGCAGTTCTTC
clone_size: NA
v_call: TRBV29-1
d_call: TRBD2
j_call: TRBJ2-1

cdr3_aa: CASSKTKDRGRSGANVLTF
cdr3_nt: TGTGCCAGTAGTAAAACGAAGGACAGGGGAAGAAGTGGGGCCAACGTCCTGACTTTC
clone_size: few
v_call: TRBV19
d_call: TRBD1
j_call: TRBJ2-6

cdr3_aa: CASSLGAGVVYEQYF
cdr3_nt: TGTGCCAGCAGCTTAGGGGCGGGAGTAGTCTACGAGCAGTACTTC
clone_size: NA
v_call: TRBV7-9
d_call: TRBD2
j_call: TRBJ2-7

cdr3_aa: CASSLTGAHEKLFF
cdr3_nt: TGTGCCAGCAGCTTGACAGGGGCCCATGAAAAACTGTTTTTT
clone_size: few
v_call: TRBV6-6
d_call: TRBD1
j_call: TRBJ1-4

cdr3_aa: CASHRGQGNTEAFF
cdr3_nt: TGTGCCAGCCATAGGGGACAGGGAAACACTGAAGCTTTCTTT
clone_size: NA
v_call: TRBV7-2
d_call: TRBD1
j_call: TRBJ1-1

cdr3_aa: CASSSRDRVITYF
cdr3_nt: TGTGCCAGCAGTTCCCGGGACAGGGTGATTACGTACTTC
clone_size: NA
v_call: TRBV28
d_call: TRBD1
j_call: TRBJ2-7

cdr3_aa: CASSAERTGAVKYF
cdr3_nt: TGTGCCAGCAGTGCGGAGAGGACAGGAGCAGTAAAGTATTTT
clone_size: NA
v_call: TRBV6-4
d_call: TRBD1
j_call: TRBJ2-3

cdr3_aa: CATTKDRGYEQYF
cdr3_nt: TGTGCCACCACGAAAGACAGGGGCTACGAGCAGTACTTC
clone_size: NA
v_call: TRBV19
d_call: TRBD1
j_call: TRBJ2-7

cdr3_aa: CASTPAEAYNEQFF
cdr3_nt: TGTGCCAGCACACCGGCGGAAGCCTACAATGAGCAGTTCTTC
clone_size: NA
v_call: TRBV25-1
d_call: NA
j_call: TRBJ2-1

cdr3_aa: CASDAGTSATDTQYF
cdr3_nt: TGTGCCAGCGACGCCGGGACTAGCGCCACAGATACGCAGTATTTT
clone_size: NA
v_call: TRBV2
d_call: TRBD2
j_call: TRBJ2-3

cdr3_aa: CAISSGTALTEITPEAFF
cdr3_nt: TGTGCCATCAGTTCGGGGACAGCTCTCACCGAAATCACACCTGAAGCTTTCTTT
clone_size: NA
v_call: TRBV10-3
d_call: TRBD1
j_call: TRBJ1-1

cdr3_aa: CASSTSGQAANYGYTF
cdr3_nt: TGTGCCAGTAGTACGTCAGGACAGGCAGCTAACTATGGCTACACCTTC
clone_size: few
v_call: TRBV19
d_call: TRBD1
j_call: TRBJ1-2

cdr3_aa: CASSGRTQQYF
cdr3_nt: TGTGCCAGTAGTGGGCGGACACAGCAGTACTTC
clone_size: NA
v_call: TRBV19
d_call: NA
j_call: TRBJ2-7

cdr3_aa: CASSLHTEEETQYF
cdr3_nt: TGTGCCAGCAGCCTACATACTGAGGAAGAGACCCAGTACTTC
clone_size: NA
v_call: TRBV13
d_call: NA
j_call: TRBJ2-5

cdr3_aa: CASSQGAPETQYF
cdr3_nt: TGTGCCAGTAGCCAGGGGGCCCCAGAGACCCAGTACTTC
clone_size: NA
v_call: TRBV19
d_call: TRBD1
j_call: TRBJ2-5

cdr3_aa: CASSLPGRFVGQGGSYNSPLHF
cdr3_nt: TGTGCCAGCAGCCTCCCCGGAAGGTTTGTCGGTCAAGGAGGCTCCTATAATTCACCCCTCCACTTT
clone_size: few
v_call: TRBV27
d_call: NA
j_call: TRBJ1-6

cdr3_aa: CASSYRTAVNQPQHF
cdr3_nt: TGTGCCAGCAGTTATAGGACAGCAGTCAATCAGCCCCAGCATTTT
clone_size: NA
v_call: TRBV6-6
d_call: NA
j_call: TRBJ1-5

cdr3_aa: CASSLVAGTSGSYEQYF
cdr3_nt: TGTGCCAGCAGCTTAGTGGCCGGGACTAGCGGGAGTTACGAGCAGTACTTC
clone_size: NA
v_call: TRBV7-2
d_call: TRBD2
j_call: TRBJ2-7

cdr3_aa: CASSARVAGATDTQYF
cdr3_nt: TGTGCCAGCAGCGCCAGGGTTGCGGGGGCAACAGATACGCAGTATTTT
clone_size: few
v_call: TRBV9
d_call: NA
j_call: TRBJ2-3

cdr3_aa: CASSGSRLAGAGAYEQYF
cdr3_nt: TGTGCCAGCAGCGGTTCGAGACTAGCGGGAGCCGGCGCCTACGAGCAGTACTTC
clone_size: NA
v_call: TRBV7-8
d_call: TRBD2
j_call: TRBJ2-7

cdr3_aa: CASSKILAGGIYNEQFF
cdr3_nt: TGTGCCAGCAGTAAAATACTAGCGGGGGGTATATACAATGAGCAGTTCTTC
clone_size: NA
v_call: TRBV2
d_call: TRBD2
j_call: TRBJ2-1

cdr3_aa: CASSRRGTGSQPQHF
cdr3_nt: TGTGCCAGCAGCCGACGCGGGACAGGGAGTCAGCCCCAGCATTTT
clone_size: NA
v_call: TRBV5-6
d_call: TRBD1
j_call: TRBJ1-5

cdr3_aa: CASSFQGAFGEKLFF
cdr3_nt: TGCGCCAGCAGCTTCCAGGGGGCCTTTGGTGAAAAACTGTTTTTT
clone_size: NA
v_call: TRBV5-1
d_call: TRBD1
j_call: TRBJ1-4

cdr3_aa: CASSVDSEAEKLFF
cdr3_nt: TGTGCCAGCAGCGTGGACAGTGAAGCGGAAAAACTGTTTTTT
clone_size: NA
v_call: TRBV9
d_call: NA
j_call: TRBJ1-4

cdr3_aa: CASSLGTSTDTQYF
cdr3_nt: TGCGCCAGCAGCTTGGGGACTAGCACAGATACGCAGTATTTT
clone_size: NA
v_call: TRBV5-1
d_call: NA
j_call: TRBJ2-3

cdr3_aa: CASSPPHRGYGYTF
cdr3_nt: TGTGCCAGCAGTCCCCCCCACAGGGGCTATGGCTACACCTTC
clone_size: NA
v_call: TRBV28
d_call: TRBD1
j_call: TRBJ1-2

cdr3_aa: CASSPTEMNTEAFF
cdr3_nt: TGTGCCAGCAGTCCGACAGAAATGAACACTGAAGCTTTCTTT
clone_size: NA
v_call: TRBV27
d_call: NA
j_call: TRBJ1-1

cdr3_aa: CASSQGPASDSITYEQYF
cdr3_nt: TGCGCCAGCAGCCAAGGTCCCGCCTCAGACAGTATTACCTACGAGCAGTACTTC
clone_size: once
v_call: TRBV4-3
d_call: NA
j_call: TRBJ2-7